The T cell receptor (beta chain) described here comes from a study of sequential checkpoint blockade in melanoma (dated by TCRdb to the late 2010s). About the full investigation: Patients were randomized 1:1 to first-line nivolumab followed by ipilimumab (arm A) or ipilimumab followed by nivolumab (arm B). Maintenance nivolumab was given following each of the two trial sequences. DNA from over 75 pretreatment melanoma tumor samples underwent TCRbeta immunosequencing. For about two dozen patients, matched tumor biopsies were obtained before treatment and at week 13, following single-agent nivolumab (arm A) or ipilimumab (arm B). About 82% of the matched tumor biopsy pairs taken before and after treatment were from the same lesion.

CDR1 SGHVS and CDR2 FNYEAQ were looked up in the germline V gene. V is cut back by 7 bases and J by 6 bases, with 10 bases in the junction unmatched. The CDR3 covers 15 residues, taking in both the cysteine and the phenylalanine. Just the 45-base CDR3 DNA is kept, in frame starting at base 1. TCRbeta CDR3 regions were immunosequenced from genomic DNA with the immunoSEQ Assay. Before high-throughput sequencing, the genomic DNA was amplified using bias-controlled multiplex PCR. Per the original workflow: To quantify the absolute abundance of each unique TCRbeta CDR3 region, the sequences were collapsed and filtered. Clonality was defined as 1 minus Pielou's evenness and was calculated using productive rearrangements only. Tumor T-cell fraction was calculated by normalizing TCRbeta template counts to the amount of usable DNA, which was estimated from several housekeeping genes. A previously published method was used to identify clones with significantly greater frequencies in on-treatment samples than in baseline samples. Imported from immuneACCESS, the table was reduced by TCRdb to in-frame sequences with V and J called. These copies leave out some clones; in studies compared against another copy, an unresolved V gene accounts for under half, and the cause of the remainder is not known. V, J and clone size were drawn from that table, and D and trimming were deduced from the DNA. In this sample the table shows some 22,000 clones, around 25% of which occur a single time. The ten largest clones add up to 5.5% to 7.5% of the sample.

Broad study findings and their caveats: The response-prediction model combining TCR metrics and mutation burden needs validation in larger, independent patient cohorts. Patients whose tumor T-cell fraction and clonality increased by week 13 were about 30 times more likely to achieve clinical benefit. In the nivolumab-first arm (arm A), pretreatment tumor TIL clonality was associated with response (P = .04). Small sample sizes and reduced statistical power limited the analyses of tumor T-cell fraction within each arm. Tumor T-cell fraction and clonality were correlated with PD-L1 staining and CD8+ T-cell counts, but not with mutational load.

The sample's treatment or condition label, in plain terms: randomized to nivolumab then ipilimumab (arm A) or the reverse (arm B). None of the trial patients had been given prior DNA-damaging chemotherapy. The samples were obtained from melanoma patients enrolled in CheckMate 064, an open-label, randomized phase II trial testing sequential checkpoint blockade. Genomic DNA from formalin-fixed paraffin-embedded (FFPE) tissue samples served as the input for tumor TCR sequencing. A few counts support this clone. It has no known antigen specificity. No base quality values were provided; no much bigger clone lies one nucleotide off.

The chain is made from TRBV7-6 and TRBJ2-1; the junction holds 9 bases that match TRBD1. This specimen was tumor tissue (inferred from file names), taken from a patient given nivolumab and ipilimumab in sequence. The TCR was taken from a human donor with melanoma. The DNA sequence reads TGTGCCAGCAACGCTAGGACAGGGGAGGGCAATGAGCAGTTCTTC. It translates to CASNARTGEGNEQFF. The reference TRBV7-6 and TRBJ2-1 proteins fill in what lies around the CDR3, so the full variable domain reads GAGVSQSPRYKVTKRGQDVALRCDPISGHVSLYWYRQALGQGPEFLTYFNYEAQQDKSGLPNDRFSAERPEGSISTLTIQRTEQRDSAMYRCASNARTGEGNEQFFGPGTRLTVL.